This passage covers 27 T cell receptor beta chains from one sample sequenced in a study of siplizumab effects on memory and regulatory T cells. The protocol was immunoSEQ multiplex PCR, while the TCRdb copy is restricted to in-frame clones and leaves out a portion. The table lists about 50,000 clones, 93% of them singletons. Sequenced input: CD8+ T cells sorted from blood. All receptors come from a human donor in good health.

The V gene is TRBV9, the J gene TRBJ1-4, with TRBD1 matching over 7 bases. The CDR3 is 14 residues long. Germline V gene lookup returns CDR1 SGDLS and CDR2 YYNGEE. The ends lost 3 bases at V and 8 bases at J; junction bases unmatched: 7. The CDR3 loop is CASSEQGMGEKLFF. The CDR3 DNA follows: TGTGCCAGCAGCGAACAGGGGATGGGGGAAAAACTGTTTTTT.

The chain is built from TRBV10-3 and TRBJ1-1, with TRBD1 as a possible D gene (5 bases). From germline, CDR1 is ENHRY and CDR2 SYGVKD. V lost 5 bases and J lost 7, with 14 bases in between. There are 13 residues in the CDR3. The CDR3 region is CAISPGRPIEAFF. In nucleotides, the CDR3 is TGTGCCATCAGTCCGGGACGCCCGATTGAAGCTTTCTTT.

The J gene is TRBJ2-3, the V gene TRBV4-2; D not resolved. V shed 0 bases and J shed 1 base, with 11 bases lying between them. CDR1 and CDR2 (germline): LGHNA, YNFKEQ. The CDR3 is 16 residues long. The CDR3 protein is CASSQEARVGTDTQYF. CDR3 coding DNA: TGTGCCAGCAGCCAAGAGGCGCGTGTGGGCACAGATACGCAGTATTTT.

The rearrangement joins TRBV28 to TRBJ1-1, with D maybe TRBD1 (5 bases). The germline V and J ends were trimmed by 2 bases and 0 bases, with 16 bases remaining between them. This CDR3 contains 17 residues. Germline CDR1 and CDR2: MDHEN and SYDVKM. The CDR3 loop reads CASSLIGTGEVNTEAFF. CDR3 coding DNA: TGTGCCAGCAGTTTAATAGGGACCGGCGAAGTGAACACTGAAGCTTTCTTT.

In this sample, this clone is medium-sized (0.01 to 0.1%). CDR3 nucleotides: TGTGCCATCAGTGGATCGCAGGCCTCGAACACTGAAGCTTTCTTT. This sequence encodes CAISGSQASNTEAFF. The rearrangement joins TRBV10-3 to TRBJ1-1; no firm D call. Germline loops: CDR1 ENHRY, CDR2 SYGVKD. Trimming took off 4 bases at V and 1 base at J, with 13 bases between the two ends. The CDR3 contains 15 residues.

The chain combines TRBV7-6 with TRBJ1-3; D remains unclear. The V gene lost 4 bases and the J gene lost 9 bases, with 25 bases spanning the gap. CDR3 length: 17 amino acids. CDR1 and CDR2 from the germline V gene are SGHVS and FNYEAQ. CDR3 in amino acids: CASSSSPFLVPEGTIYF. Written as DNA, the CDR3 is TGTGCCAGCAGCTCGAGCCCCTTCCTAGTCCCCGAAGGCACCATATATTTT.

As regards this clone: At the DNA level, this CDR3 is encoded by other sequences in the same sample as well. The DNA for the CDR3 is TGTGCCAGCAGTTTACAGACGGGCACTGAAGCTTTCTTT. Translated: CASSLQTGTEAFF. The genes are TRBV28 and TRBJ1-1; D gene unclear. CDR1 is MDHEN, CDR2 SYDVKM, per germline. The CDR3 spans 13 residues. Trimming pared 2 bases from V and 4 bases from J, leaving 8 bases between.

This chain uses TRBV27 with TRBJ2-1; D gene ambiguous. CDR3 length: 14 amino acids. Germline assignment: CDR1 MNHEY and CDR2 SMNVEV (reference sequence). The germline V and J ends were trimmed by 6 bases and 3 bases, with 12 bases remaining between them. The CDR3 is CASSPSDNYNEQFF. As DNA, the CDR3 is TGTGCCAGCAGCCCGTCGGATAACTACAATGAGCAGTTCTTC.

This chain uses TRBV5-4 with TRBJ2-3; D uncertain. The CDR3 is 16 residues long. Germline assignment: CDR1 SGHNT and CDR2 YYREEE (reference sequence). The ends were cut back, 4 bases at V and 1 base at J, with 16 bases in the middle. The CDR3 sequence: CASSRPPAGGTDTQYF. DNA for the CDR3: TGTGCCAGCAGCCGGCCCCCAGCTGGGGGCACAGATACGCAGTATTTT.

The chain recombines TRBV20-1 with TRBJ2-1; D is unclear. Trimming left V 3 bases short and J 9 bases short, with 9 bases between. The CDR3 is made up of 11 amino acids. Germline values: CDR1 DFQATT, CDR2 SNEGSKA (reference sequence). DNA for the CDR3: TGCAGTGCTAGGTTTGCGTCTGAGCAGTTCTTC. Its translation is CSARFASEQFF.

The rearrangement joins TRBV28 to TRBJ1-1, with D possibly being TRBD1 (5 bases). The CDR3 sequence is 16 residues long. The V gene lost 2 bases and the J gene lost 0 bases, with 13 bases spanning the gap. Germline CDR1 reads MDHEN; CDR2 reads SYDVKM. In nucleotides, the CDR3 is TGTGCCAGCAGTTTAGAGGGGATAAACATGAACACTGAAGCTTTCTTT. Protein product: CASSLEGINMNTEAFF.

As regards this clone: The identical CDR3 is also encoded by other nucleotide sequences in the sample. V is TRBV15 and J is TRBJ2-3; possible D gene TRBD2, 6 bases. Trimming removed 1 base at V and 3 bases at J, with 8 bases between. The V gene's germline CDR1 is LNHNV and CDR2 YYDKDF (reference sequence). CDR3 length: 14 amino acids. The CDR3 spells CATSRVGGTDTQYF. The CDR3 coding sequence is TGTGCCACCAGCAGAGTCGGAGGGACAGATACGCAGTATTTT.

The chain couples TRBV10-3 to TRBJ2-1; tentative D call: TRBD2 (5 bases). Trimming removed 4 bases at V and 5 bases at J, with 12 bases between. CDR3 length: 14 residues. CDR1 is ENHRY, CDR2 SYGVKD, per germline. The CDR3 DNA reads as TGTGCCATCAGTGGTTTATGGGAGAACAATGAGCAGTTCTTC. This sequence encodes CAISGLWENNEQFF.

V gene TRBV12-5 combines with J gene TRBJ2-1, with unresolved D. The length of the CDR3 is 12 residues. CDR1 is LGHNT and CDR2 is FRNRAP in the germline V gene. V lost 5 bases, J lost 2 bases, and 4 bases lay in between. CDR3 in amino acids: CASGDAYNEQFF. CDR3 in DNA: TGTGCTAGTGGTGATGCCTACAATGAGCAGTTCTTC.

This sequence joins TRBV7-3 and TRBJ2-1, with 12 bases aligning to TRBD2. Germline CDR1 SGHTA, CDR2 FQGTGA. Trimming at V came to 5 bases and at J to 6 bases, leaving 5 bases not matched to a gene. This CDR3 has 15 residues. The CDR3 DNA reads as TGTGCCAGCAGCACGACTAGCGGGAGCCTCAATGAGCAGTTCTTC. Its translation: CASSTTSGSLNEQFF.

The chain has TRBV19 and TRBJ2-1; D unclear. Germline V gene lookup returns CDR1 LNHDA and CDR2 SQIVND (reference sequence). Trimming pared 3 bases from V and 4 bases from J, leaving 4 bases between. This CDR3 region has 12 residues. CDR3 sequence: CASSMGYNEQFF. CDR3 sequence (DNA): TGTGCCAGTAGTATGGGTTACAATGAGCAGTTCTTC.

This chain links TRBV7-3 with TRBJ2-1, with unresolved D. With 1 base removed from V and 4 bases from J, the gap between germline ends came to 11 bases. The CDR3 covers 15 residues. CDR1 SGHTA and CDR2 FQGTGA come from the germline V gene. CDR3 bases: TGTGCCAGCAGCTTAAGGGCTGCTAGTTACAATGAGCAGTTCTTC. This encodes CASSLRAASYNEQFF.

The gene calls are TRBV25-1 and TRBJ2-7, with unresolved D. V lost 4 bases, J lost 1 base, and 8 bases lay in between. The germline gives CDR1 MGHDK, CDR2 SYGVNS. The CDR3 has 13 residues. The CDR3 DNA sequence: TGTGCCAGCAGTGTCCATGCGTCCTACGAGCAGTACTTC. It translates to CASSVHASYEQYF.

The chain recombines TRBV28 with TRBJ2-7; 8 bases fit TRBD2. V shed 6 bases and J 4 bases; nucleotides not matched to a gene: 5. CDR3 length: 13 residues. The germline V gene encodes CDR1 MDHEN and CDR2 SYDVKM. Here the CDR3 DNA reads TGTGCCAGCAGAACTAGCGGACCTTACGAGCAGTACTTC. It codes for CASRTSGPYEQYF.

The genes are TRBV6-1 and TRBJ2-1; D not resolved. V lost 2 bases to trimming and J lost 4 bases, with 6 bases between them. The CDR3 loop spans 13 amino acids. Germline CDR1 and CDR2: MNHNS and SASEGT. The CDR3, as DNA: TGTGCCAGCAGTGAAATCGGGTACAATGAGCAGTTCTTC. Its protein is CASSEIGYNEQFF.

The chain carries TRBV6-5 and TRBJ2-7, with D perhaps TRBD2 (5 bases). Per germline, CDR1 MNHEY and CDR2 SVGAGI. The CDR3 is 14 residues long. V lost 8 bases, J lost 9 bases, and 23 bases lay in between. The CDR3 DNA follows: TGTGCCAGCTCGCCTCTTACAGAGGGTCTCGTGCAGTACTTC. This translates into CASSPLTEGLVQYF.

V gene TRBV6-1 combines with J gene TRBJ1-1; 7 bases agree with TRBD1. The junction had 4 bases not matched to a gene; V was cut back by 6 bases and J by 3 bases. The CDR3 spans 13 residues. Germline CDR1 is MNHNS and CDR2 is SASEGT. The CDR3 DNA sequence: TGTGCCAGCAGGGTGACAGGGTACACTGAAGCTTTCTTT. Encoded protein: CASRVTGYTEAFF.

This chain connects TRBV27 to TRBJ2-5; D gene ambiguous. Trimming left V 3 bases short and J 5 bases short, with 10 bases between. CDR1 and CDR2 (germline): MNHEY, SMNVEV (reference sequence). The CDR3 is made up of 13 amino acids. CDR3 region: CASSFSTAETQYF. The CDR3 DNA reads as TGTGCCAGCAGTTTTTCTACCGCGGAGACCCAGTACTTC.

The rearrangement links TRBV25-1 to TRBJ2-2; no firm D call. Germline V gene sequence: CDR1 MGHDK, CDR2 SYGVNS. This CDR3 comprises 17 residues. V lost 0 bases, J lost 1 base, and 12 bases lay in between. The CDR3 DNA is TGTGCCAGCAGTGAATATGGAGTGGAAATGAACACCGGGGAGCTGTTTTTT. Its translation is CASSEYGVEMNTGELFF. The full variable domain, with the rest looked up from reference TRBV25-1 and TRBJ2-2, is EADIYQTPRYLVIGTGKKITLECSQTMGHDKMYWYQQDPGMELHLIHYSYGVNSTEKGDLSSESTVSRIRTEHFPLTLESARPSHTSQYLCASSEYGVEMNTGELFFGEGSRLTVL.

The chain combines TRBV28 with TRBJ1-5; D possibly corresponds to TRBD1 (5 bases). This CDR3 comprises 19 residues. V lost 3 bases and J 1 base, leaving 22 bases between the germline ends. Germline values: CDR1 MDHEN, CDR2 SYDVKM. In nucleotides, the CDR3 is TGTGCCAGCAGTTTTCATCCGTCGTCAGGGACGGGGAGCAATCAGCCCCAGCATTTT. Encoded protein: CASSFHPSSGTGSNQPQHF.

The chain employs TRBV9 and TRBJ2-7; 7 bases are shared with TRBD2. Germline V gene lookup returns CDR1 SGDLS and CDR2 YYNGEE. This CDR3 region has 15 residues. With 6 bases clipped from V and 1 base from J, the junction kept 10 bases outside the gene matches. The CDR3 loop reads CASNPGGTASYEQYF. Here the CDR3 DNA reads TGTGCCAGCAACCCCGGGGGGACGGCATCCTACGAGCAGTACTTC. Combining the CDR3 with reference TRBV9 and TRBJ2-7 gives the whole variable domain DSGVTQTPKHLITATGQRVTLRCSPRSGDLSVYWYQQSLDQGLQFLIQYYNGEERAKGNILERFSAQQFPDLHSELNLSSLELGDSALYFCASNPGGTASYEQYFGPGTRLTVT.

This clone was seen just once. This sequence joins TRBV27 and TRBJ2-3; TRBD2 matches 11 bases. From germline, CDR1 is MNHEY and CDR2 SMNVEV (reference sequence). J lost 2 bases, V lost 6 bases, and 13 bases had no gene match. The CDR3 loop spans 18 amino acids. CDR3 coding DNA: TGTGCCAGCAGCCCCCTGCCTAGCGGGAGGATACACACAGATACGCAGTATTTT. Protein sequence: CASSPLPSGRIHTDTQYF.